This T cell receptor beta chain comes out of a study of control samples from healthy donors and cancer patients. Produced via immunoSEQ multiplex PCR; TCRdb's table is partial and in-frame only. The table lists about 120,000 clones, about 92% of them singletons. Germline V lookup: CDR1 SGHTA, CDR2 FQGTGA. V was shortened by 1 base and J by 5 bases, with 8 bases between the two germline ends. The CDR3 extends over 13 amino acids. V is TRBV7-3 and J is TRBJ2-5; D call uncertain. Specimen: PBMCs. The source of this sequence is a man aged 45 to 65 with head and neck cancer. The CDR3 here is CASSLMEYETQYF. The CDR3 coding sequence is TGTGCCAGCAGCTTAATGGAATACGAGACCCAGTACTTC.